A single sample gave rise to the 30 T cell receptor beta chains below, sequenced in a study of long-term antiretroviral therapy in people with HIV. immunoSEQ v3.0 was run at survey level. Assay: immunoSEQ multiplex PCR; the TCRdb copy retains only in-frame clones and omits some. The data show around 27,000 clones, almost 85% seen once. Sequenced material: unsorted PBMCs, taken 1.1 years before starting antiretroviral therapy. These receptors all stem from a woman younger than 45 with HIV.

The gene calls are TRBV7-9 and TRBJ2-1; 11 bases agree with TRBD1. CDR1 SEHNR and CDR2 FQNEAQ come from the germline V gene (reference sequence). V lost 10 bases, J lost 5 bases, and 10 bases stayed unmatched. This CDR3 is built from 15 residues. DNA for the CDR3: TGTGCCACCTGCAACTGGGACAGGGGGGACAATGAGCAGTTCTTC. The encoded protein is CATCNWDRGDNEQFF.

The chain has TRBV19 and TRBJ1-2, with TRBD1 identical over 7 bases. The CDR3 loop spans 15 amino acids. CDR1 LNHDA and CDR2 SQIVND come from the germline V gene (reference sequence). After removal of 3 bases from V and 4 bases from J, the junction contained 8 bases not matched to a gene. DNA for the CDR3: TGTGCCAGTAGTATCACCTTCAGGGGGGCCTATGGCTACACCTTC. This sequence encodes CASSITFRGAYGYTF.

The rearrangement links TRBV6-5 to TRBJ1-2; D is unresolved. V was trimmed by 2 bases and J by 0 bases, leaving 10 bases between them. The germline V gene has CDR1 MNHEY and CDR2 SVGAGI. This CDR3 has 15 residues. The CDR3 region has the DNA TGTGCCAGCAGTTACGGGCTATCTTCTAACTATGGCTACACCTTC. This sequence encodes CASSYGLSSNYGYTF.

The chain carries TRBV15 and TRBJ1-5; 9 positions agree with TRBD1. The CDR3 is 15 residues long. CDR1 and CDR2 (germline): LNHNV, YYDKDF (reference sequence). With 3 bases clipped from V and 5 bases from J, the junction kept 5 bases outside the gene matches. This CDR3 reads CATSRTGGTHQPQHF. In DNA, the CDR3 is TGTGCCACCAGCAGGACAGGGGGGACCCATCAGCCCCAGCATTTT.

The genes are TRBV5-1 and TRBJ2-3; tentatively, D is TRBD1 (6 bases). The CDR3 loop spans 15 amino acids. In germline, CDR1 is SGHRS, CDR2 YFSETQ. The V and J ends lost 0 bases and 4 bases respectively, with 12 bases between them. CDR3 residues: CASSLEGGGADTQYF. CDR3 DNA: TGCGCCAGCAGCTTGGAAGGGGGTGGCGCAGATACGCAGTATTTT. The full variable domain, completed using reference TRBV5-1 and TRBJ2-3, is KAGVTQTPRYLIKTRGQQVTLSCSPISGHRSVSWYQQTPGQGLQFLFEYFSETQRNKGNFPGRFSGRQFSNSRSEMNVSTLELGDSALYLCASSLEGGGADTQYFGPGTRLTVL.

The chain carries TRBV27 and TRBJ1-2; TRBD1 might be the D (6 bases). CDR3 size: 14 residues. The V end was cut by 6 bases, the J end by 7 bases, with 18 bases between. The germline CDR1 and CDR2 sequences are MNHEY and SMNVEV (reference sequence). The CDR3, as DNA: TGTGCCAGCAGCCGGGGGGGGCCCAGGGGTGGCTACACCTTC. Amino acids: CASSRGGPRGGYTF.

The chain joins TRBV5-5 to TRBJ2-5; D may be TRBD2 (6 bases). Looked up from germline, CDR1 is SGHKS and CDR2 is YYEKEE (reference sequence). The CDR3 loop spans 15 amino acids. V lost 0 bases to trimming and J lost 5 bases, with 14 bases between them. For the CDR3, the DNA is TGTGCCAGCAGCTTGGTTCCGAGGACTAAGGAGACCCAGTACTTC. It encodes CASSLVPRTKETQYF.

This chain uses TRBV9 with TRBJ2-3; D not resolved. The V end was cut by 4 bases, the J end by 2 bases, with 5 bases between. Germline V gene lookup returns CDR1 SGDLS and CDR2 YYNGEE. This CDR3 is 12 amino acids long. Written as DNA, the CDR3 is TGTGCCAGCAGCCTCGACACAGATACGCAGTATTTT. Translation: CASSLDTDTQYF.

The CDR3, as DNA: TGCAGCGTTGTAGTTGCAGGCTTCTCTGGAAACACCATATATTTT. Protein: CSVVVAGFSGNTIYF. The genes are TRBV29-1 and TRBJ1-3, with D uncertain. This CDR3 is 15 amino acids long. Deletions cut 4 bases from V and 0 bases from J, with 13 bases between. Germline V gene sequence: CDR1 SQVTM, CDR2 ANQGSEA.

This chain connects TRBV27 to TRBJ1-2, with D possibly being TRBD1 (6 bases). Trimming removed 5 bases at V and 4 bases at J, with 8 bases between. Germline V gene lookup returns CDR1 MNHEY and CDR2 SMNVEV (reference sequence). The length of the CDR3 is 12 residues. CDR3 residues: CASSGGGYGYTF. CDR3 nucleotide sequence: TGTGCCAGCAGTGGAGGGGGCTATGGCTACACCTTC.

This chain uses TRBV27 with TRBJ2-1; perhaps TRBD1 as D (6 bases). Trimming cost V 3 bases and J 6 bases, with 12 bases left between them. This CDR3 contains 14 residues. Germline CDR1 is MNHEY and CDR2 is SMNVEV (reference sequence). CDR3 nucleotide sequence: TGTGCCAGCAGTTTTGGCAGGGGTATCAATGAGCAGTTCTTC. It is translated as CASSFGRGINEQFF.

The chain carries TRBV4-1 and TRBJ1-1, with 8 bases matching TRBD1. There are 15 residues in the CDR3. Germline-derived CDR1 and CDR2 are MGHRA and YSYEKL. Unmatched junction bases numbered 9, after V lost 4 bases and J lost 5 bases. As DNA, the CDR3 is TGCGCCAGCAGCCCCCCCGGACAGGGAGGGACTGAAGCTTTCTTT. This encodes CASSPPGQGGTEAFF.

The chain joins TRBV10-3 to TRBJ1-3; possibly TRBD1 for D (5 bases). V dropped 5 bases and J dropped 0 bases, with 14 bases sitting between them. The CDR3 runs to 16 residues. The germline CDR1 and CDR2 sequences are ENHRY and SYGVKD. The CDR3 DNA reads TGTGCCATCAGTCCGGCGCGGGGACTCTCTGGAAACACCATATATTTT. Amino acid sequence: CAISPARGLSGNTIYF.

This clone was recorded only once. This chain links TRBV5-1 with TRBJ2-3, with 12 positions matching TRBD2. The CDR3 is made up of 13 amino acids. Germline V CDR1 and CDR2: SGHRS, YFSETQ. V was pared by 7 bases and J by 6 bases, with 3 bases of the junction left unmatched. The CDR3, as DNA: TGCGCCAGCGGACTAGCGGGGTCCGATACGCAGTATTTT. This encodes CASGLAGSDTQYF.

This clone has only a few counts. This chain links TRBV21-1 with TRBJ2-7; TRBD2, the D gene given by the table, was not confirmed from the DNA. TRBV21-1 is termed a pseudogene. This CDR3 has 14 residues. This CDR3 reads CASSKGGEPYEQYV. CDR3 bases: TGTGCCAGCAGCAAAGGCGGGGAGCCCTACGAGCAGTACGTC.

V gene TRBV6-6 combines with J gene TRBJ1-1, with D possibly matching TRBD1 (5 bases). CDR3 size: 13 residues. Per the germline V gene, CDR1 is MNHNY and CDR2 is SVGAGI (reference sequence). Between the trimmed V and J ends, which lost 0 bases and 4 bases, there was a span of 6 bases. The CDR3 DNA reads as TGTGCCAGCAGTTACTCAGGGGCCACTGAAGCTTTCTTT. Its protein is CASSYSGATEAFF.

This clone came up a few times. The chain has TRBV6-1 and TRBJ1-3; maybe TRBD1 (5 bases). V was pared by 2 bases and J by 8 bases, with 25 bases between. This CDR3 has 18 amino acids. Germline CDR1 and CDR2: MNHNS and SASEGT. DNA of the CDR3: TGTGCCAGCAGTGAATTATACCTCGGGACCTCGCGAGGAGACACCATATATTTT. Its translation: CASSELYLGTSRGDTIYF.

This rearrangement joins TRBV7-6 to TRBJ2-7; D might be TRBD2 (6 bases). Germline V gene sequence: CDR1 SGHVS, CDR2 FNYEAQ. The V and J ends lost 5 bases and 7 bases respectively, with 21 bases between them. This CDR3 contains 15 residues. The CDR3 here is CASSLYPGATGEQYV. CDR3 DNA: TGTGCCAGCAGCCTATATCCGGGAGCAACGGGGGAGCAGTACGTC.

V is TRBV19 and J is TRBJ1-1; 7 nucleotides match TRBD1. The V gene's germline CDR1 is LNHDA and CDR2 SQIVND (reference sequence). Unmatched junction bases numbered 3, after V lost 1 base and J lost 1 base. The CDR3 spans 15 residues. The CDR3 nucleotides read TGTGCCAGTAGTATAGTGGGACAGTCGAACACTGAAGCTTTCTTT. It yields the protein CASSIVGQSNTEAFF.

This rearrangement joins TRBV4-2 to TRBJ1-4; no clear D. From germline, CDR1 is LGHNA and CDR2 YNFKEQ. Trimming stripped 1 base from V and 5 bases from J, with 8 bases between. This CDR3 has 14 amino acids. CDR3: CASSQAGLNEKLFF. CDR3 DNA: TGTGCCAGCAGCCAAGCCGGCCTCAATGAAAAACTGTTTTTT.

The J gene is TRBJ1-1, the V gene TRBV11-2; D may be TRBD1 (5 bases). The CDR3 covers 16 residues. The V end was cut by 5 bases, the J end by 2 bases, with 18 bases between. From germline, CDR1 is SGHAT and CDR2 FQNNGV. Written as DNA, the CDR3 is TGTGCCAGCAGCCCGGTCGGGGCAGGAACTAACACTGAAGCTTTCTTT. Translated, it gives CASSPVGAGTNTEAFF. Full variable domain (outside the CDR3, taken from reference TRBV11-2 and TRBJ1-1): EAGVAQSPRYKIIEKRQSVAFWCNPISGHATLYWYQQILGQGPKLLIQFQNNGVVDDSQLPKDRFSAERLKGVDSTLKIQPAKLEDSAVYLCASSPVGAGTNTEAFFGQGTRLTVV.

The V gene is TRBV30, the J gene TRBJ1-1; D is ambiguous. Per the germline V gene, CDR1 is GTSNPN and CDR2 is SVGIG (reference sequence). The V gene lost 5 bases and the J gene lost 1 base, with 8 bases spanning the gap. This CDR3 is built from 12 residues. CDR3 amino acids: CAWGVGNTEAFF. The CDR3 nucleotides read TGTGCCTGGGGGGTTGGGAACACTGAAGCTTTCTTT.

V and J are TRBV6-6 and TRBJ1-5; D gene uncertain. Germline V gene lookup returns CDR1 MNHNY and CDR2 SVGAGI (reference sequence). Deletions cut 3 bases from V and 8 bases from J, with 11 bases between. This CDR3 is 13 amino acids long. This chain's CDR3 is CASSYAGMEPQHF. The DNA for the CDR3 is TGTGCCAGCAGTTATGCGGGAATGGAGCCCCAGCATTTT.

Here the CDR3 reads CASSERGGTRTDTQYF. The CDR3 DNA reads TGCGCCAGCAGTGAGCGGGGCGGAACCCGCACAGATACGCAGTATTTT. The chain links TRBV10-2 to TRBJ2-3; D possibly matches TRBD1 or TRBD2 (5 bases each). The CDR3 totals 16 residues. The V end was cut by 2 bases, the J end by 1 base, with 13 bases between. Germline V gives CDR1 WSHSY, CDR2 SAAADI.

This clone was recorded only once. This chain uses TRBV27 with TRBJ1-4; D is unresolved. The V and J ends lost 3 bases and 8 bases respectively, with 10 bases between them. CDR3 length: 13 amino acids. In germline, CDR1 is MNHEY, CDR2 SMNVEV (reference sequence). The CDR3 is CASSFGLSEKLFF. The CDR3 nucleotides read TGTGCCAGCAGTTTTGGGCTGTCGGAAAAACTGTTTTTT. Variable domain in full (rest from reference TRBV27 and TRBJ1-4): EAQVTQNPRYLITVTGKKLTVTCSQNMNHEYMSWYRQDPGLGLRQIYYSMNVEVTDKGDVPEGYKVSRKEKRNFPLILESPSPNQTSLYFCASSFGLSEKLFFGSGTQLSVL.

The J gene is TRBJ1-4, the V gene TRBV27; 9 positions agree with TRBD1. V dropped 5 bases and J dropped 5; count of bases not matched to a gene: 3. CDR1 MNHEY and CDR2 SMNVEV come from the germline V gene (reference sequence). This CDR3 comprises 14 residues. The CDR3 region is CASSRTGENEKLFF. The CDR3 nucleotides are TGTGCCAGCAGTCGGACAGGGGAGAATGAAAAACTGTTTTTT. Filled out from reference TRBV27 and TRBJ1-4, the complete variable domain reads EAQVTQNPRYLITVTGKKLTVTCSQNMNHEYMSWYRQDPGLGLRQIYYSMNVEVTDKGDVPEGYKVSRKEKRNFPLILESPSPNQTSLYFCASSRTGENEKLFFGSGTQLSVL.

The genes are TRBV29-1 and TRBJ2-5, with D possibly TRBD1 on 5 matching bases. Germline V gene lookup returns CDR1 SQVTM and CDR2 ANQGSEA. With 4 bases removed from V and 4 bases from J, the gap between germline ends came to 10 bases. This CDR3 is built from 12 residues. CDR3 region: CSVAQGVETQYF. CDR3 DNA: TGCAGCGTTGCCCAGGGCGTAGAGACCCAGTACTTC.

As DNA, the CDR3 is TGTGCCAGCAGCCCCGGGGGGAACACCGGGGAGCTGTTTTTT. This gives the protein CASSPGGNTGELFF. The chain couples TRBV7-3 to TRBJ2-2; a possible D gene is TRBD2 (6 bases). CDR3 length: 14 amino acids. From germline, CDR1 is SGHTA and CDR2 FQGTGA. Trimming shortened V by 5 bases and J by 1 base, and 8 bases separated the two germline ends.

The chain uses TRBV7-9 and TRBJ2-4, with D perhaps matching TRBD2 (6 bases). CDR1 SEHNR and CDR2 FQNEAQ come from the germline V gene (reference sequence). The V end was cut by 5 bases, the J end by 2 bases, with 13 bases between. There are 15 residues in the CDR3. CDR3 bases: TGTGCCAGCAGCACCTCGGAGGGACCCAAAAACATTCAGTACTTC. Its translation: CASSTSEGPKNIQYF.

This clone was counted only a few times. The genes are TRBV7-8 and TRBJ1-3, with no clear D. CDR1 and CDR2 from the germline V gene are SGHVS and FQNEAQ. The CDR3 is 14 amino acids. Trimming pared 4 bases from V and 4 bases from J, leaving 11 bases between. The CDR3 is CASSSSTSGNTIYF. The CDR3 DNA follows: TGTGCCAGCAGCTCCTCTACCTCGGGAAACACCATATATTTT.